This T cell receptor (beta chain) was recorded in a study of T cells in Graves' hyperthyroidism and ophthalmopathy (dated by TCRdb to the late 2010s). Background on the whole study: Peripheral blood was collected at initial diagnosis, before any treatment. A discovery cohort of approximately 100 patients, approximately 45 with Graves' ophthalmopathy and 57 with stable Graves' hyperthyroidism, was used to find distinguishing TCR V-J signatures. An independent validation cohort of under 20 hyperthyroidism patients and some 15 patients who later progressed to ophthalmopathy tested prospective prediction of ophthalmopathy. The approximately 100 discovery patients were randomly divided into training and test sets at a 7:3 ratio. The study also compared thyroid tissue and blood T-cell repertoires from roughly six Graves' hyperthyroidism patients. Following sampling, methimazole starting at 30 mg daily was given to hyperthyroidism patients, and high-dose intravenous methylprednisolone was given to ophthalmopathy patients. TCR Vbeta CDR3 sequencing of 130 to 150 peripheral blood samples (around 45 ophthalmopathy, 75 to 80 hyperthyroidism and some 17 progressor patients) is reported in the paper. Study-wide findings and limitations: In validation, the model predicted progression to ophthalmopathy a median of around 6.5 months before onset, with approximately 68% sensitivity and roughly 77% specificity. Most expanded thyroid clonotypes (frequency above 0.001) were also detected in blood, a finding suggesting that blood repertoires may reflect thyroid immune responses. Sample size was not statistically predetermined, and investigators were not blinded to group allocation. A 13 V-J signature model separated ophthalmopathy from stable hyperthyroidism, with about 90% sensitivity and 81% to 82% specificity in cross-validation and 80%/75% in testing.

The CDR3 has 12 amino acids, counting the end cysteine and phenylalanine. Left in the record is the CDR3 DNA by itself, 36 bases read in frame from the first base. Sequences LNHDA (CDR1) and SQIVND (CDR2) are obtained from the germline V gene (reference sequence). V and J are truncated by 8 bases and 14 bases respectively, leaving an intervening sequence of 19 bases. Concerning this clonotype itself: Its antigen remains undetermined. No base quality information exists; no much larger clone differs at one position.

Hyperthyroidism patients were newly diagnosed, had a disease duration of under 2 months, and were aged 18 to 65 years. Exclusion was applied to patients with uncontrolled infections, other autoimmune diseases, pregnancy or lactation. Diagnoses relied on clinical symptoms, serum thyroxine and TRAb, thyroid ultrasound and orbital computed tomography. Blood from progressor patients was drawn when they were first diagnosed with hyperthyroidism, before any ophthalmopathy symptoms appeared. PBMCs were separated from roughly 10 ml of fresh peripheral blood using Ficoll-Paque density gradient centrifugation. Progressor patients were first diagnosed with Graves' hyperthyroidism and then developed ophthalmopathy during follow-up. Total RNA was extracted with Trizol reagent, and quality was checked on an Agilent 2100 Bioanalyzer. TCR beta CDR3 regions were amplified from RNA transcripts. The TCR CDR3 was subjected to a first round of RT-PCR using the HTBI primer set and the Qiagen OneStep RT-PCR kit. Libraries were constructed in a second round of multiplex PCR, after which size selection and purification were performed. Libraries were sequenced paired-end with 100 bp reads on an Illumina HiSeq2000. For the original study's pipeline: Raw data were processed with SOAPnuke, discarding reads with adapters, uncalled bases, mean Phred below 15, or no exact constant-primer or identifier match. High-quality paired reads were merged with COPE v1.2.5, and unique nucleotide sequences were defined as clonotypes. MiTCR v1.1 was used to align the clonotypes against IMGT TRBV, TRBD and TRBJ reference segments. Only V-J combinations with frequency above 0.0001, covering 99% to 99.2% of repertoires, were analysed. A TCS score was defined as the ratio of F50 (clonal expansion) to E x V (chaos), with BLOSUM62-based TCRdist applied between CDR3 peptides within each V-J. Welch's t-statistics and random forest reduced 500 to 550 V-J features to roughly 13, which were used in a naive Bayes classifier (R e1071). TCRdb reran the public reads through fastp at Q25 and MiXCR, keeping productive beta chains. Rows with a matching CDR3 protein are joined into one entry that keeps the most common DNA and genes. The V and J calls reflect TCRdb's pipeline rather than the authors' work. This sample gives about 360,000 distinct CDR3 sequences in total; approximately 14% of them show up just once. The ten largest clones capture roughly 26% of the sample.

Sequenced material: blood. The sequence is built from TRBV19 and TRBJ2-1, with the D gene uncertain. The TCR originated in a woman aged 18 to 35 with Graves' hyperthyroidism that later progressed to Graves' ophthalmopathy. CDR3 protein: CASSNGLIGKFF. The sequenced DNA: TGTGCCAGTTCAAACGGGCTCATAGGGAAGTTCTTC.